Sequencing of this T cell receptor (beta chain) was carried out in a study of blood T cell repertoires in COVID-19. Per the germline V gene, CDR1 is GTSNPN and CDR2 is SVGIG (reference sequence). The CDR3 length is 12 residues. Trimming cost V 2 bases and J 12 bases, with 14 bases left between them. Cohort 3 recovery required two negative PCRs, clearance, or symptom resolution. Under the authors' procedure: From reference gene primer amplification, estimates of nucleated cell counts were derived. Assay used: immunoSEQ multiplex PCR; TCRdb lists only in-frame clones, some missing. The V and J calls and clone size are taken from that table; D and trimming were inferred from the DNA. The sample consists of more than 200,000 clones, around 87% of them appearing once.

This TCR derives from a woman in her forties or fifties who had recovered from COVID-19. J is TRBJ2-1 and V is TRBV30; D remains ambiguous. Material: PBMCs or T cells enriched from blood (not recorded which). DNA for the CDR3: TGTGCCTGGAGTCGCGACTCCTCCTGGCAGTTCTTC. It yields the protein CAWSRDSSWQFF.